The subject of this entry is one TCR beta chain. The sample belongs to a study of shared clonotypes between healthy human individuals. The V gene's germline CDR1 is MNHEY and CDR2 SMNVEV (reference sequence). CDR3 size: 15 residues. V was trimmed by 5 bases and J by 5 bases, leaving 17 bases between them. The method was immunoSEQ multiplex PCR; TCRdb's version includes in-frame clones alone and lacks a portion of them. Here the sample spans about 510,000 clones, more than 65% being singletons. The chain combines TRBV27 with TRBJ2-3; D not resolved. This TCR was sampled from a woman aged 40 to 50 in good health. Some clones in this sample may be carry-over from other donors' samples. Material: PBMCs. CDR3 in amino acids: CASSQNRPSRDTQYF. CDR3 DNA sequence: TGTGCCAGCAGTCAAAATCGGCCGAGTAGAGATACGCAGTATTTT.